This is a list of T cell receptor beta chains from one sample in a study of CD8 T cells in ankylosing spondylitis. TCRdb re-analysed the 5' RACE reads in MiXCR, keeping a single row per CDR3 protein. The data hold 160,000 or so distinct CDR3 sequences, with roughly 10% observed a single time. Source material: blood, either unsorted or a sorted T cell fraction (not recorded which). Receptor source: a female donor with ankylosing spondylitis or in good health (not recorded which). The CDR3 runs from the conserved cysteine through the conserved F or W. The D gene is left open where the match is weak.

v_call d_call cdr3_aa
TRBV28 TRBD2 CASSQRERVDTQYF
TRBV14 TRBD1 CASSRWTGKDTEAFF
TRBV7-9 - CASSLGGGTEAFF
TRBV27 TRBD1 CASGDPGGYGTEAFF
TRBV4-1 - CASSQDVLVMGVEDEQYF
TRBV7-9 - CASGGTNTGELFF
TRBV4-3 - CASSSTARETDEAFF
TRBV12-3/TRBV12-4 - CASSWGIRPYEQYF
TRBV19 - CATTQGYEQYF
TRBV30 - CAWSVGRPGELFF
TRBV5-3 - CAMSLGDRLRSNQPQHF
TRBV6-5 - CASSYYAGRDQPQHF
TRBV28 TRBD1 CASSPPRDRGRETQYF
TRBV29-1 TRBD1 CSAERRGQVDYGYTF
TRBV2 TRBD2 CASSEEWSSGSGDTQYF
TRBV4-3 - CASSQDEGPGNYGYTF
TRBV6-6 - CASWGMADTQYF
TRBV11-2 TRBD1 CASNPGTGIEQYF
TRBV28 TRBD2 CASRGRASGNYEQFF
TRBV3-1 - CASSPTPNGTYEQYF
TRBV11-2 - CASSLDGGTLVFNEQFF
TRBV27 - CASSLSGSMNTEAFF
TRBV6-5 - CASSYDSNEQFF
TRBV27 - CASSSLYNSKNIQYF
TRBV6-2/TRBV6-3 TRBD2 CASSYSPSGSIRGDEQYF
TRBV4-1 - CASSLSGAGVDTQYF
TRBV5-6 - CASLWGENTEAFF
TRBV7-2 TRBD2 CASSGEAGVRTQYF
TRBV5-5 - CASSLDSPGGNTIYF